A selection of T cell receptor beta chains follows, all from one sample in a study of blood T cell repertoires in COVID-19. This table comes from immunoSEQ multiplex PCR, and its TCRdb copy is limited to in-frame clones, with some not included. The sample has 200,000 to 250,000 clones; roughly 87% are singletons. Sequenced input: peripheral blood. Receptors originate from a woman in her late teens or twenties who had recovered from COVID-19. Each CDR3 is given with its conserved first and last residue. The order of the fields is D gene, J gene, V gene, clone size, CDR3 DNA, CDR3 protein. The D gene is left open where the match is weak. Size tells how often a clone was seen (once, few, many) or the class of an expanded clone, and some rows leave it out.

NA,TRBJ2-7,TRBV9,NA,TGTGCCAGCAGCGGAGGGGGAGTTCGGGAGCAGTACTTC,CASSGGGVREQYF
TRBD2,TRBJ2-1,TRBV7-8,NA,TGTGCCAGCAGCCCGGAGACTAGCGGGAGACGGGATGAGCAGTTCTTC,CASSPETSGRRDEQFF
TRBD1,TRBJ2-5,TRBV7-9,NA,TGTGCCAGCAGCACAAGAGACAGGGCAGAGACCCAGTACTTC,CASSTRDRAETQYF
TRBD2,TRBJ2-3,TRBV2,NA,TGTGCCAGCAGAGACCTCACTAGCGGGACAAATACGCAGTATTTT,CASRDLTSGTNTQYF
TRBD1,TRBJ1-1,TRBV27,NA,TGTGCCAGCTCTAGGACAGGGGAGAACACTGAAGCTTTCTTT,CASSRTGENTEAFF
TRBD1,TRBJ1-1,TRBV4-1,NA,TGCGCCAGCAGCCAACCAGGGGGCTTCGCTTTCTTT,CASSQPGGFAFF
TRBD2,TRBJ2-7,TRBV3-1/TRBV3-2,few,TGTGCCAGCAGCCAAGTAGTTCTAGCGGGAGGGACCTACGAGCAGTACTTC,CASSQVVLAGGTYEQYF
TRBD2,TRBJ2-7,TRBV4-1,NA,TGCGCCAGCAGCCAGGCCCCGGGACTAGCGACAGCCTACGAGCAGTACTTC,CASSQAPGLATAYEQYF
NA,TRBJ2-5,TRBV5-1,few,TGCGCCAGCAGCTCGAATTGGGGACATAAAGAGACCCAGTACTTC,CASSSNWGHKETQYF
TRBD1,TRBJ1-5,TRBV19,NA,TGTGCCACCCGGGACAGGGACTACTCAAATCAGCCCCAGCATTTT,CATRDRDYSNQPQHF
NA,TRBJ2-1,TRBV27,once,TGTGCCAGCAGTTCCCTGACAGGTTCCTACAATGAGCAGTTCTTC,CASSSLTGSYNEQFF
TRBD1,TRBJ2-7,TRBV4-1,NA,TGCGCCAGCAGCCAACGGGACAGCTACGAGCAGTACTTC,CASSQRDSYEQYF
NA,TRBJ2-7,TRBV13,NA,TGTGCCAGCAGCTTGCCAGGGTACTCCTACGAGCAGTACTTC,CASSLPGYSYEQYF
TRBD2,TRBJ2-1,TRBV7-2,NA,TGTGCCAGCAGCTTCGCGACTAGCGGATCCTACAATGAGCAGTTCTTC,CASSFATSGSYNEQFF
NA,TRBJ2-2,TRBV12-3/TRBV12-4,NA,TGTGCCAGCAGTTTTGTAAGCCCCGGGGAGCTGTTTTTT,CASSFVSPGELFF
NA,TRBJ2-7,TRBV6-5,NA,TGTGCCAGCAGTCCGGGACACGGGGCCTACGAGCAGTACTTC,CASSPGHGAYEQYF
NA,TRBJ2-1,TRBV12-3/TRBV12-4,NA,TGTGCCAGCAGTTTTATCAGAAATGAGCAGTTCTTC,CASSFIRNEQFF